The 5 T cell receptor beta chains below all came from one sample that was sequenced in a study of a mutant IDH1 vaccine in newly diagnosed glioma. Their cognate antigens are unknown. The repertoire was sequenced with immunoSEQ multiplex PCR; TCRdb's copy has only in-frame clones and lacks some. The data hold around 62,000 clones, with approximately 91% observed a single time. Time point specified: week 11, during vaccination. In the vaccine, a single dose held 300 ug of the mutant IDH1 20-mer peptide, along with topical imiquimod. The material was PBMCs, obtained from a glioma patient whose treatment included an IDH1 peptide vaccine. These receptors came from a man aged 35 to 55 with glioma.

Here the CDR3 reads CASRQKSRETQYF. CDR3 DNA sequence: TGTGCCAGCAGACAGAAGAGTCGGGAGACCCAGTACTTC. The chain employs TRBV7-8 and TRBJ2-5; D remains unclear. The CDR3 consists of 13 residues. Germline V gives CDR1 SGHVS, CDR2 FQNEAQ. V was pared by 6 bases and J by 5 bases, with 13 bases between.

The chain couples TRBV5-1 to TRBJ2-3, with 7 bases that match TRBD2. Germline CDR1 SGHRS, CDR2 YFSETQ. This CDR3 region has 16 residues. Losses at the gene ends were 2 bases for V and 4 bases for J; bases not matched to a gene: 10. CDR3 protein: CASSFWATSPPDTQYF. DNA of the CDR3: TGCGCCAGCAGCTTCTGGGCGACTAGCCCCCCAGATACGCAGTATTTT.

CDR3 nucleotides: TGTGCCAGCAGCACAAGGACTAGCGGGAGCAATGAGCAGTTCTTC. This gives the protein CASSTRTSGSNEQFF. The J gene is TRBJ2-1, the V gene TRBV5-8; 13 bases line up with TRBD2. The junction had 4 bases not matched to a gene; V was cut back by 4 bases and J by 6 bases. This CDR3 region has 15 residues. CDR1 is SGHTS, CDR2 YDEGEE, per germline.

CDR3 region: CASSPASGVNEQYF. DNA for the CDR3: TGTGCCAGCAGCCCTGCTAGCGGGGTCAACGAGCAGTACTTC. The rearrangement joins TRBV6-5 to TRBJ2-7; 9 bases line up with TRBD2. The CDR3 spans 14 residues. In germline, CDR1 is MNHEY, CDR2 SVGAGI. V trimming: 6 bases; J trimming: 5 bases; junction bases outside the gene matches: 8.

This sequence joins TRBV14 and TRBJ1-2; maybe TRBD1 (6 bases). The CDR3 has 15 residues. Germline V gene lookup returns CDR1 SGHDN and CDR2 FVKESK. The germline V and J ends were trimmed by 4 bases and 8 bases, with 20 bases remaining between them. In DNA form, the CDR3 reads TGTGCCAGCAGCCTCTTGACGACAGGAGGAGGAGGCTACACCTTC. It yields the protein CASSLLTTGGGGYTF. Combining the CDR3 with reference TRBV14 and TRBJ1-2 gives the whole variable domain EAGVTQFPSHSVIEKGQTVTLRCDPISGHDNLYWYRRVMGKEIKFLLHFVKESKQDESGMPNNRFLAERTGGTYSTLKVQPAELEDSGVYFCASSLLTTGGGGYTFGSGTRLTVV.